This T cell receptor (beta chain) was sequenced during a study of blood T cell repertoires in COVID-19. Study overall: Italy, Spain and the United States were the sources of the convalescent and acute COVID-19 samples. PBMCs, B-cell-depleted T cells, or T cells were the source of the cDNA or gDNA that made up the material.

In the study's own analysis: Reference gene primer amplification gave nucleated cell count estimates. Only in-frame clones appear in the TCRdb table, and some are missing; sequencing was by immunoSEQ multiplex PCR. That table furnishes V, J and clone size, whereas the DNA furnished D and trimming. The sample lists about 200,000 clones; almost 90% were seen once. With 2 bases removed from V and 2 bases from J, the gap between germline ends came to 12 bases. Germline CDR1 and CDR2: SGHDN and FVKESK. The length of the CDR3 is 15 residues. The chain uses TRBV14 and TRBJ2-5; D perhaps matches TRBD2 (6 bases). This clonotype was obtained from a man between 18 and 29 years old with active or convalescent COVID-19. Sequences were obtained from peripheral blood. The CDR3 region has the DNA TGTGCCAGCAGCCAACGGGGCGCGGGGCAAGAGACCCAGTACTTC. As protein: CASSQRGAGQETQYF.